This T cell receptor beta chain is drawn from a study of a mutant IDH1 vaccine in newly diagnosed glioma (dated by TCRdb to the early 2020s). Context from the whole study: Eight vaccinations were administered to patients in weeks 1, 3, 5, 7, 11, 15, 19 and 23, corresponding to visits V03 through V10. For exploratory analyses, 25 to 30 treated patients had longitudinal TCRB deep sequencing done wherever samples were available. Vaccination started 4-6 weeks after radiotherapy alone, or was given together with temozolomide cycles in the groups whose treatment included chemotherapy. Before enrollment, most patients had been given radiochemotherapy with temozolomide as standard therapy, while the rest had received either radiotherapy alone or temozolomide alone. Peripheral blood was collected at six visits: V03 (baseline), V05, V07, V10, V12 and V13. The roughly 33 treated patients were approximately 62% male and around 40% female, with a mean age of about 38 years.

What the work shows at the level of the full study, not this receptor alone: Changes in the top peripheral T cell clonotypes picked up by TCRB sequencing did not appear to be linked to pseudoprogression. Immune responses induced by the vaccine were seen in over 90% of patients across multiple MHC alleles. The authors noted that analyses of patient blood samples could not be reproduced because of sample limitations. Selection of PBMC samples for TCRB deep sequencing was based on availability.

This clone came up once. Its antigen remains undetermined. Base-call qualities are not available, and no considerably larger clone is one nucleotide away. Germline trimming: 5 bases from V, 3 bases from J; junction bases outside gene matches: 10. As encoded in the germline V gene, CDR1 is MDHEN while CDR2 is SYDVKM. The CDR3 spans 16 residues, from the cysteine through the phenylalanine. Kept here is only the CDR3 DNA, which spans 48 bases and is read in frame from base 1. Library preparation was by the immunoSEQ multiplex PCR assay. Rearranged TCR beta chain sequences were amplified using the hsTCRB Kit according to the manufacturer's protocol. TCRB libraries were sequenced on an Illumina MiSeq. The original pipeline was this. The kit vendor's proprietary platform handled demultiplexing, trimming and gene mapping. TCRdb retrieved this table from immuneACCESS and kept in-frame rearrangements only. Not all clones are present; in checked studies, unresolved V genes account for under half, and no reason is known for the remainder. V and J calls and clone size come straight from that table; D and trimming were deduced from the DNA. The sample table shows 57,000 or so clones, and 84% are seen once. The ten largest clones capture 3% to 4% of the sample.

Explained via the paper, the time point label denotes: week 11, during vaccination. Each vaccine dose, consisting of 300 ug of a 20-mer mutant IDH1 peptide in Montanide, was administered subcutaneously with topical imiquimod. Donors had newly diagnosed WHO grade 3 or 4 IDH1-mutant astrocytomas with loss of nuclear ATRX. The samples were drawn from NOA16, a multicentre, single-arm, open-label phase I trial in Germany that tested a mutant IDH1 peptide vaccine in humans for the first time. Genomic DNA for TCRB sequencing was isolated from EDTA blood with the DNeasy Blood and Tissue Kit. Sequencing was performed on PBMCs, taken from a glioma patient whose treatment included an IDH1 peptide vaccine. Here the chain combines TRBV28 and TRBJ2-1; 7 middle bases align to TRBD2. The origin of this receptor is a man younger than 45 with glioma. The encoded CDR3 is CASSPGTKSLYNEQFF. Read as DNA, the sequence is TGTGCCAGCAGTCCGGGGACTAAATCCCTCTACAATGAGCAGTTCTTC.